Below, 21 T cell receptor beta chains from the same sample are listed, as sequenced in a study of identifying expanded T cells in peripheral blood. The assay was immunoSEQ multiplex PCR, and TCRdb's table has in-frame clones only and misses some. This sample carries under 120,000 clones, about 89% of them seen once, and the ten largest clones take approximately 16%. Sample: blood. The receptors were gathered from a person aged 18 to 70 in good health.

This chain connects TRBV7-7 to TRBJ2-5; no clear D. V lost 1 base, J lost 4 bases, and 10 bases lay in between. This CDR3 has 14 residues. CDR1 and CDR2 from the germline V gene are SSHAT and FNYEAQ (reference sequence). The CDR3 sequence: CASSLGGHLETQYF. The CDR3 nucleotides read TGTGCCAGCAGCTTAGGTGGCCATTTAGAGACCCAGTACTTC. The whole variable domain, remainder taken from reference TRBV7-7 and TRBJ2-5, is GAGVSQSPRYKVTKRGQDVTLRCDPISSHATLYWYQQALGQGPEFLTYFNYEAQPDKSGLPSDRFSAERPEGSISTLTIQRTEQRDSAMYRCASSLGGHLETQYFGPGTRLLVL.

The V and J genes are TRBV5-1 and TRBJ2-7; the match to TRBD1 covers 7 bases. Per the germline V gene, CDR1 is SGHRS and CDR2 is YFSETQ. The CDR3 has 14 amino acids. Unmatched junction bases numbered 7, after V lost 1 base and J lost 6 bases. CDR3 DNA sequence: TGCGCCAGCAGCTTGTACGGACAGGAGCCCGAGCAGTACTTC. Translating gives CASSLYGQEPEQYF.

The chain links TRBV18 to TRBJ2-1; 11 nucleotides line up with TRBD1. The CDR3 spans 15 residues. Germline V gene lookup returns CDR1 KGHSH and CDR2 LQKENI. Germline trimming cut 6 bases from V and 3 bases from J; bases unmatched to any gene: 4. This chain's CDR3 is CASSQGQGDYNEQFF. CDR3 coding DNA: TGTGCCAGCTCCCAGGGACAGGGGGACTACAATGAGCAGTTCTTC.

The chain employs TRBV7-2 and TRBJ2-5; D is perhaps TRBD1 (6 bases). Germline CDR1 reads SGHTA; CDR2 reads FQGNSA. V was cut by 5 bases and J by 2 bases, with 12 bases left in between. The CDR3 runs 14 residues. CDR3 residues: CASSQWTVQETQYF. DNA of the CDR3: TGTGCCAGCAGCCAATGGACAGTACAAGAGACCCAGTACTTC.

The CDR3 DNA reads as TGTGCCAGCAGTTTGGGAGGCTACGAGCAGTACTTC. Translation: CASSLGGYEQYF. The chain recombines TRBV28 with TRBJ2-7; tentatively, D is TRBD2 (6 bases). CDR1 is MDHEN and CDR2 is SYDVKM in the germline V gene. There are 12 residues in the CDR3. V lost 3 bases to trimming and J lost 3 bases, with 6 bases between them. Supplemented by reference TRBV28 and TRBJ2-7, the full variable domain reads DVKVTQSSRYLVKRTGEKVFLECVQDMDHENMFWYRQDPGLGLRLIYFSYDVKMKEKGDIPEGYSVSREKKERFSLILESASTNQTSMYLCASSLGGYEQYFGPGTRLTVT.

The CDR3 sequence: CATYDAGQGVYEQYF. CDR3 sequence (DNA): TGTGCCACCTACGACGCGGGACAGGGGGTTTACGAGCAGTACTTC. The chain joins TRBV6-5 to TRBJ2-7; TRBD1 matches at 11 bases. Unmatched junction bases numbered 12, after V lost 10 bases and J lost 4 bases. The germline V gene has CDR1 MNHEY and CDR2 SVGAGI. The CDR3 spans 15 residues.

The table lists this clone with a few counts. The chain is built from TRBV28 and TRBJ1-5, with TRBD1 identical over 12 bases. There are 16 residues in the CDR3. Germline CDR1 and CDR2: MDHEN and SYDVKM. Germline trimming cut 5 bases from V and 6 bases from J; bases unmatched to any gene: 8. DNA of the CDR3: TGTGCCAGCAGTCCCAGGGGACAGGGGGCCGGTCAGCCCCAGCATTTT. This translates into CASSPRGQGAGQPQHF.

The chain combines TRBV4-3 with TRBJ1-5; weak D call: TRBD1 (5 bases). V lost 1 base and J 3 bases, leaving 13 bases between the germline ends. This CDR3 comprises 16 residues. Germline V gene lookup returns CDR1 LGHNA and CDR2 YSLEER. This CDR3 reads CASSQGSGGVNQPQHF. The CDR3 nucleotides read TGCGCCAGCAGCCAAGGGTCTGGGGGTGTCAATCAGCCCCAGCATTTT.

The J gene is TRBJ2-7, the V gene TRBV10-3; D is unresolved. The CDR3 consists of 12 residues. The V gene lost 7 bases and the J gene lost 1 base, with 8 bases spanning the gap. Germline CDR1 ENHRY, CDR2 SYGVKD. DNA for the CDR3: TGTGCCATCAAAGGCAGATCCTACGAGCAGTACTTC. It codes for CAIKGRSYEQYF.

V and J are TRBV4-2 and TRBJ2-3, with 8 positions matching TRBD2. CDR1 and CDR2 (germline): LGHNA, YNFKEQ. The V and J ends lost 0 bases and 4 bases, in that order; junction bases with no gene match: 6. The CDR3 has 16 residues. The CDR3 is CASSQESSGGSDTQYF. The DNA for the CDR3 is TGTGCCAGCAGCCAAGAGTCCAGCGGGGGTTCAGATACGCAGTATTTT.

The chain employs TRBV9 and TRBJ1-1; D not certain. Germline V gene lookup returns CDR1 SGDLS and CDR2 YYNGEE. V dropped 4 bases and J dropped 1 base, with 11 bases sitting between them. This CDR3 region has 14 residues. The CDR3 nucleotides are TGTGCCAGCAGCCCCCAGGACGGGAACACTGAAGCTTTCTTT. It yields the protein CASSPQDGNTEAFF.

This chain joins TRBV11-2 and TRBJ1-2, with D possibly matching TRBD1 (6 bases). The V end was cut by 4 bases, the J end by 7 bases, with 13 bases between. CDR1 SGHAT and CDR2 FQNNGV come from the germline V gene. This CDR3 has 13 residues. The CDR3 DNA reads TGTGCCAGCAGCTCGCAGGGGAAGGGTGGCTACACCTTC. As protein: CASSSQGKGGYTF.

The chain is built from TRBV7-2 and TRBJ2-2, with 9 bases that match TRBD2. CDR3 size: 17 residues. The V and J ends lost 7 bases and 6 bases, in that order; junction bases with no gene match: 15. Germline V gene data show CDR1 as SGHTA and CDR2 as FQGNSA. CDR3 residues: CASTRSGGGGVAGELFF. CDR3 sequence (DNA): TGTGCCAGCACCCGATCGGGAGGCGGGGGGGTCGCCGGGGAGCTGTTTTTT.

This clone appeared a few times. The genes are TRBV5-6 and TRBJ1-5; 8 nucleotides agree with TRBD1. The CDR3 contains 15 residues. Trimming removed 4 bases from V and 2 bases from J; junction bases left unmatched: 5. Germline loops: CDR1 SGHDT, CDR2 YYEEEE. The chain's CDR3 is CASSPGTGGNQPQHF. In nucleotides, the CDR3 is TGTGCCAGCAGCCCCGGGACAGGAGGCAATCAGCCCCAGCATTTT.

This clone appeared a few times. The V gene is TRBV7-9, the J gene TRBJ1-1; D remains ambiguous. Trimming took off 3 bases at V and 7 bases at J, with 3 bases between the two ends. CDR3 length: 10 amino acids. Germline loops: CDR1 SEHNR, CDR2 FQNEAQ (reference sequence). The CDR3 region is CASSLLEAFF. CDR3 bases: TGTGCCAGCAGCTTGCTTGAAGCTTTCTTT.

The V and J genes are TRBV19 and TRBJ1-1; tentative D call: TRBD1 (6 bases). This CDR3 has 13 residues. Germline CDR1 reads LNHDA; CDR2 reads SQIVND (reference sequence). The V end lost 3 bases, the J end lost 7 bases, and 12 bases lay between the germline ends. CDR3 nucleotide sequence: TGTGCCAGTAGTATTAACAGGGACCTTGAAGCTTTCTTT. Amino acids: CASSINRDLEAFF. Filled out from reference TRBV19 and TRBJ1-1, the complete variable domain reads DGGITQSPKYLFRKEGQNVTLSCEQNLNHDAMYWYRQDPGQGLRLIYYSQIVNDFQKGDIAEGYSVSREKKESFPLTVTSAQKNPTAFYLCASSINRDLEAFFGQGTRLTVV.

The chain combines TRBV11-2 with TRBJ2-1; possibly TRBD1 for D (5 bases). The CDR3 is made up of 15 amino acids. The V end lost 2 bases, the J end lost 8 bases, and 16 bases lay between the germline ends. CDR1 and CDR2 from the germline V gene are SGHAT and FQNNGV. In DNA, the CDR3 is TGTGCCAGCAGCTTATCGTTTGTTAGGGGCCATGAGCAGTTCTTC. Translated: CASSLSFVRGHEQFF.

The chain employs TRBV4-3 and TRBJ2-2; no firm D call. CDR1 LGHNA and CDR2 YSLEER come from the germline V gene. V shed 0 bases and J shed 5 bases, with 10 bases lying between them. CDR3 length: 15 amino acids. CDR3 bases: TGCGCCAGCAGCCAAGAGATCCAGTTAACCGGGGAGCTGTTTTTT. It codes for CASSQEIQLTGELFF.

This sequence joins TRBV11-2 and TRBJ2-6; no firm D call. The germline V and J ends were trimmed by 3 bases and 4 bases, with 10 bases remaining between them. Per the germline V gene, CDR1 is SGHAT and CDR2 is FQNNGV. This CDR3 region has 15 residues. The CDR3 spells CASSFSGAGANVLTF. The CDR3 coding sequence is TGTGCCAGCAGCTTCAGTGGAGCCGGGGCCAACGTCCTGACTTTC.

This clone was counted a single time. The V gene is TRBV18, the J gene TRBJ2-7, with 11 nucleotides matching TRBD1. Germline-derived CDR1 and CDR2 are KGHSH and LQKENI. J lost 4 bases, V lost 5 bases, and 10 bases had no gene match. There are 16 residues in the CDR3. The CDR3 sequence: CASSSPGTGGRYEQYF. For the CDR3, the DNA is TGTGCCAGCTCATCCCCCGGGACAGGGGGTCGATACGAGCAGTACTTC.

The chain couples TRBV7-2 to TRBJ1-1; TRBD1 agrees at 9 bases. CDR3 length equals 13 residues. CDR1 and CDR2 from the germline V gene are SGHTA and FQGNSA. Trimming at V came to 6 bases and at J to 6 bases, leaving 5 bases not matched to a gene. CDR3 DNA sequence: TGTGCCAGCAGACAGGGGGCATGGGCTGAAGCTTTCTTT. Its translation: CASRQGAWAEAFF.